The present T cell receptor beta chain was sequenced within a study of blood T cell repertoires in COVID-19. Study at large: Samples representing acute and convalescent COVID-19 were sourced from the United States, Italy and Spain.

This CDR3 is 13 amino acids long. Between the trimmed V and J ends, which lost 6 bases and 1 base, there was a span of 9 bases. Germline CDR1 MRHNA, CDR2 SNTAGT. As originally analysed: From reference gene primer amplification, estimates of nucleated cell counts were derived. Some clones are missing from TCRdb's copy, which holds only in-frame ones; the method was immunoSEQ multiplex PCR. For V, J and clone size, that table is used; D and trimming come from the DNA. Of fewer than 200,000 clones in the sample, approximately 86% were seen once. The clonotype comes from a woman older than 75 with COVID-19, enrolled during active disease. The chain uses TRBV6-4 and TRBJ1-1; D unresolved. Sequenced material: peripheral blood. The CDR3 sequence is CASSVEENTEAFF. The DNA of the CDR3 is TGTGCCAGCAGCGTCGAGGAGAACACTGAAGCTTTCTTT.